The 25 T cell receptor beta chains reported below all come from one sample, sequenced in a study of blood T cell repertoires in COVID-19. Repertoires were generated with immunoSEQ multiplex PCR, while TCRdb's copy carries only in-frame clones and drops some. In the table there are about 190,000 clones, about 86% of which are singletons. The specimen was peripheral blood. Receptors were obtained from a young man with active or convalescent COVID-19.

This chain joins TRBV10-3 and TRBJ1-1, with a tentative D call TRBD1 (6 bases). This CDR3 spans 13 amino acids. Trimming removed 4 bases at V and 6 bases at J, with 12 bases between. Germline V gene data show CDR1 as ENHRY and CDR2 as SYGVKD. The chain's CDR3 is CAISGVGAAEAFF. The CDR3 coding sequence is TGTGCCATCAGTGGAGTGGGGGCGGCTGAAGCTTTCTTT.

CDR3 in DNA: TGTGCCAGCAGCCAAGTATCCGGGACAGGGAGAATCGGGGAGCTGTTTTTT. Translating gives CASSQVSGTGRIGELFF. J is TRBJ2-2 and V is TRBV3-1 (or the pseudogene TRBV3-2); 9 bases agree with TRBD1. The CDR3 covers 17 residues. The trim removed 1 base at V and 7 bases at J, leaving 10 bases unmatched. The V gene's germline CDR1 is LGHDT and CDR2 YNNKEL (reference sequence).

This clone was seen more than once but under ten times. The V call is TRBV11-3, the J call TRBJ2-1, with 8 nucleotides matching TRBD2. Germline CDR1 reads SGHNT; CDR2 reads YENEEA. The CDR3 loop spans 14 amino acids. Germline trimming cut 6 bases from V and 13 bases from J; bases unmatched to any gene: 14. In DNA form, the CDR3 reads TGTGCCAGCAGTCAAAGAGACGGACTAGCCGACCAGTTCTTC. It is translated as CASSQRDGLADQFF.

This rearrangement joins TRBV6-5 to TRBJ1-3; 7 positions agree with TRBD1. Germline CDR1 reads MNHEY; CDR2 reads SVGAGI. The CDR3 is 15 amino acids. The V and J ends lost 4 bases and 4 bases, in that order; junction bases with no gene match: 7. CDR3 nucleotides: TGTGCCAGCAGTTCGACAGGGCAAACAGGAAACACCATATATTTT. It specifies CASSSTGQTGNTIYF.

V usage is TRBV30 and J usage is TRBJ1-3; 9 bases are shared with TRBD1. The CDR3 runs 13 residues. Germline-derived CDR1 and CDR2 are GTSNPN and SVGIG (reference sequence). The V segment lost 8 bases and the J segment 4 bases; nucleotides outside the gene matches: 6. This CDR3 reads CAGRTGAGNTIYF. The CDR3 nucleotides read TGTGCCGGACGGACAGGGGCGGGAAACACCATATATTTT. Full variable domain (remainder filled in from reference TRBV30 and TRBJ1-3): SQTIHQWPATLVQPVGSPLSLECTVEGTSNPNLYWYRQAAGRGLQLLFYSVGIGQISSEVPQNLSASRPQDRQFILSSKKLLLSDSGFYLCAGRTGAGNTIYFGEGSWLTVV.

V and J are TRBV5-8 and TRBJ1-2; TRBD1 is a possible D gene (5 bases). This CDR3 spans 15 amino acids. The V and J ends lost 1 base and 2 bases respectively, with 12 bases between them. Germline lookup yields CDR1 SGHTS and CDR2 YDEGEE. CDR3 sequence: CASSLNPRGNYGYTF. In nucleotides, the CDR3 is TGTGCCAGCAGCTTGAATCCAAGGGGAAACTATGGCTACACCTTC.

This rearrangement joins TRBV29-1 to TRBJ2-1; no clear D gene. This CDR3 has 13 residues. From germline, CDR1 is SQVTM and CDR2 ANQGSEA. Trimming removed 1 base at V and 3 bases at J, with 7 bases between. The CDR3 is CSVEVASYNEQFF. Here the CDR3 DNA reads TGCAGCGTTGAAGTAGCTAGCTACAATGAGCAGTTCTTC.

This clone occurred a few times. The chain links TRBV6-2 or TRBV6-3 to TRBJ1-1; 8 nucleotides agree with TRBD1. V shed 5 bases, J shed 5 bases, and the junction held 10 bases outside the gene matches. Germline V gene data show CDR1 as MNHEY and CDR2 as SVGEGT. The CDR3 has 15 amino acids. CDR3 in amino acids: CASSLVTGGETEAFF. CDR3 bases: TGTGCCAGCAGTCTGGTCACAGGGGGGGAAACTGAAGCTTTCTTT.

The V call is TRBV19, the J call TRBJ1-1; 7 bases are shared with TRBD1. The germline V gene encodes CDR1 LNHDA and CDR2 SQIVND (reference sequence). The J segment lost 1 base and the V segment lost 6 bases, leaving 2 bases of the junction unmatched. This CDR3 contains 13 residues. CDR3 amino acids: CASRNRGNTEAFF. The DNA for the CDR3 is TGTGCCAGTAGAAACAGGGGGAACACTGAAGCTTTCTTT.

The V gene is TRBV19, the J gene TRBJ1-1; D ambiguous. V was cut by 1 base and J by 1 base, with 7 bases left in between. The CDR3 contains 14 residues. CDR1 is LNHDA, CDR2 SQIVND, per germline (reference sequence). This CDR3 reads CASSIAHGNTEAFF. CDR3 coding DNA: TGTGCCAGTAGTATAGCCCACGGGAACACTGAAGCTTTCTTT.

This rearrangement joins TRBV28 to TRBJ1-2; no reliable D call. V shed 4 bases and J shed 6 bases, with 9 bases lying between them. Germline values: CDR1 MDHEN, CDR2 SYDVKM. This CDR3 has 12 residues. The CDR3 here is CASSSENHGYTF. In nucleotides, the CDR3 is TGTGCCAGCAGTTCGGAGAACCATGGCTACACCTTC.

This chain links TRBV12-5 with TRBJ2-7; TRBD1 matches 10 bases. The CDR3 has 17 amino acids. Looked up from germline, CDR1 is LGHNT and CDR2 is FRNRAP. The V segment lost 1 base and the J segment 4 bases; nucleotides outside the gene matches: 10. The CDR3 DNA follows: TGTGCTAGTGGTTTGGGATCCGGGACAGGGGCCTTTTACGAGCAGTACTTC. It encodes CASGLGSGTGAFYEQYF. The whole variable domain, filled in from reference TRBV12-5 and TRBJ2-7, reads DARVTQTPRHKVTEMGQEVTMRCQPILGHNTVFWYRQTMMQGLELLAYFRNRAPLDDSGMPKDRFSAEMPDATLATLKIQPSEPRDSAVYFCASGLGSGTGAFYEQYFGPGTRLTVT.

This chain uses TRBV30 with TRBJ1-1; TRBD1 agrees at 7 bases. The V and J ends lost 0 bases and 7 bases, in that order; junction bases with no gene match: 11. Germline-derived CDR1 and CDR2 are GTSNPN and SVGIG (reference sequence). CDR3 length: 15 amino acids. CDR3 sequence: CAWSVLGRGTSEAFF. CDR3 DNA: TGTGCCTGGAGTGTACTGGGCAGGGGGACCAGTGAAGCTTTCTTT.

J is TRBJ2-1 and V is TRBV19; weak D call: TRBD1 (6 bases). This CDR3 is 12 amino acids long. Germline-derived CDR1 and CDR2 are LNHDA and SQIVND (reference sequence). V lost 7 bases and J lost 5, with 9 bases in between. CDR3 region: CASTGENNEQFF. Written as DNA, the CDR3 is TGTGCCAGTACAGGGGAAAACAATGAGCAGTTCTTC.

This chain joins TRBV27 and TRBJ1-1; tentative D call: TRBD1 (5 bases). CDR1 is MNHEY, CDR2 SMNVEV, per germline (reference sequence). The CDR3 covers 15 residues. The germline V and J ends were trimmed by 5 bases and 4 bases, with 17 bases remaining between them. The CDR3 coding sequence is TGTGCCAGCAGTCCTACCCTCCAGGGTACCACTGAAGCTTTCTTT. Translation: CASSPTLQGTTEAFF.

The chain uses TRBV24-1 and TRBJ1-5; D uncertain. V was cut by 4 bases and J by 3 bases, with 9 bases left in between. The CDR3 loop spans 14 amino acids. CDR1 KGHDR and CDR2 SFDVKD come from the germline V gene. The CDR3 here is CATSDFRDNQPQHF. CDR3 nucleotide sequence: TGTGCCACCAGTGACTTCCGGGACAATCAGCCCCAGCATTTT.

This clone was counted only a few times. The chain links TRBV18 to TRBJ1-4; 7 bases align to TRBD1. V shed 1 base and J 8 bases; nucleotides not matched to a gene: 4. This CDR3 region has 14 residues. The germline V gene has CDR1 KGHSH and CDR2 LQKENI. Written as DNA, the CDR3 is TGTGCCAGCTCACCACGTACAGGGGACGAAAAACTGTTTTTT. The encoded protein is CASSPRTGDEKLFF.

The gene calls are TRBV9 and TRBJ2-7, with 15 bases lining up with TRBD2. In germline, CDR1 is SGDLS, CDR2 YYNGEE. With 0 bases clipped from V and 5 bases from J, the junction kept 6 bases outside the gene matches. There are 17 residues in the CDR3. CDR3 sequence reads: CASSVDARTSGRDEQYF. The CDR3 nucleotides read TGTGCCAGCAGCGTAGATGCGCGGACTAGCGGGAGGGACGAGCAGTACTTC.

The V and J genes are TRBV7-9 and TRBJ2-3; D is ambiguous. The CDR3 has 15 amino acids. V was shortened by 3 bases and J by 4 bases, with 14 bases between the two germline ends. Germline V gene sequence: CDR1 SEHNR, CDR2 FQNEAQ (reference sequence). The CDR3 coding sequence is TGTGCCAGCAGCTTCGCCGGCTTGGCGGCAGATACGCAGTATTTT. Encoded protein: CASSFAGLAADTQYF.

The rearrangement uses TRBV24-1 and TRBJ1-1; D uncertain. V was trimmed by 6 bases and J by 2 bases, leaving 3 bases between them. Per germline, CDR1 KGHDR and CDR2 SFDVKD. CDR3 size: 11 residues. This CDR3 is CATSSNTEAFF. As DNA, the CDR3 is TGTGCCACCAGTAGCAACACTGAAGCTTTCTTT.

This chain connects TRBV6-1 to TRBJ2-3, with 10 bases matching TRBD2. The length of the CDR3 is 19 residues. Germline-derived CDR1 and CDR2 are MNHNS and SASEGT. Trimming removed 6 bases from V and 0 bases from J; junction bases left unmatched: 15. CDR3 residues: CASREPWASGGGSTDTQYF. The CDR3 region has the DNA TGTGCCAGCAGAGAACCGTGGGCTAGCGGGGGAGGGAGCACAGATACGCAGTATTTT.

The CDR3 spells CASSLGQSSYGYTF. CDR3 DNA: TGTGCCAGCAGTTTAGGGCAGTCCTCTTATGGCTACACCTTC. V gene TRBV28 combines with J gene TRBJ1-2; no firm D call. CDR1 is MDHEN and CDR2 is SYDVKM in the germline V gene. Trimming cost V 2 bases and J 5 bases, with 12 bases left between them. CDR3 length: 14 residues.

The J gene is TRBJ2-5, the V gene TRBV6-1, with D possibly TRBD1 on 5 matching bases. Trimming took 4 bases from V and 5 from J, leaving 20 bases between them. This CDR3 is 16 amino acids long. Looked up from germline, CDR1 is MNHNS and CDR2 is SASEGT. In DNA form, the CDR3 reads TGTGCCAGCAGTGCCCCCCGGGTCACGGCAGGGGAGACCCAGTACTTC. Encoded protein: CASSAPRVTAGETQYF.

This clone is labeled as medium-sized. The rearrangement joins TRBV5-5 to TRBJ1-1; 8 bases map to TRBD1. CDR1 and CDR2 from the germline V gene are SGHKS and YYEKEE (reference sequence). With 0 bases clipped from V and 4 bases from J, the junction kept 14 bases outside the gene matches. This CDR3 has 18 residues. The CDR3 is CASSLAVAGGTGTTEAFF. The DNA of the CDR3 is TGTGCCAGCAGCTTGGCCGTGGCAGGGGGCACCGGGACCACTGAAGCTTTCTTT.

The chain couples TRBV28 to TRBJ2-1, with D possibly TRBD1 on 5 matching bases. Germline V gives CDR1 MDHEN, CDR2 SYDVKM. The CDR3 totals 13 residues. Deletions cut 5 bases from V and 6 bases from J, with 11 bases between. DNA of the CDR3: TGTGCCAGCAGTCTGACAGTTATCAATGAGCAGTTCTTC. This encodes CASSLTVINEQFF. The full variable domain, completed using reference TRBV28 and TRBJ2-1, is DVKVTQSSRYLVKRTGEKVFLECVQDMDHENMFWYRQDPGLGLRLIYFSYDVKMKEKGDIPEGYSVSREKKERFSLILESASTNQTSMYLCASSLTVINEQFFGPGTRLTVL.